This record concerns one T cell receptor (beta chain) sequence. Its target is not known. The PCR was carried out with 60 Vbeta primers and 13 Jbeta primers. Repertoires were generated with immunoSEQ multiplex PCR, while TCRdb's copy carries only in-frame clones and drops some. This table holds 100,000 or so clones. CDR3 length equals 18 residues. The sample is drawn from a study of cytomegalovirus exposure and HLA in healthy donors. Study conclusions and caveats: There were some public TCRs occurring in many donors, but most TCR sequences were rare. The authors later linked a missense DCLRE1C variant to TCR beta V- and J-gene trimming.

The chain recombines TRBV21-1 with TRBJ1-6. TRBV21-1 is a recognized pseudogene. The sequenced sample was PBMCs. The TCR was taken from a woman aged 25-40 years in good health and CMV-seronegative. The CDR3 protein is CASSPPGRGSSYNSPLHF. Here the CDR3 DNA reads TGTGCCAGCAGCCCCCCCGGACGGGGGAGCTCCTATAATTCACCCCTCCACTTT.